These 23 T cell receptor beta chains were sequenced from one sample in a study of low-dose radiotherapy and immunotherapy resistance in tumors. Alpha and beta chains were covered, as first-strand cDNA relied on TRAV- and TRBV-specific primers. With a constant-region primer and a V-primer adapter, TCRs were subjected to 20 to 25 PCR cycles of amplification. Each CDR3 protein is one row after TCRdb ran MiXCR on the reads. This sample carries approximately 90,000 distinct CDR3 sequences, about a sixth of them seen once, and the ten largest clones take 2.5% to 3%. Time point meaning: before trial treatment. The specimen comprised PBMCs, sampled before treatment. These receptors were obtained from a male donor with prostate cancer.

This clonotype has a count of ten or more. The chain employs TRBV7-6 and TRBJ2-1; D gene unclear. Germline CDR1 is SGHVS and CDR2 is FNYEAQ. This CDR3 is built from 13 residues. Trimming shortened V by 3 bases and J by 8 bases, and 11 bases separated the two germline ends. The CDR3 reads CASSFEFMDEQFF. CDR3 DNA: TGTGCCAGCAGCTTCGAGTTTATGGATGAGCAGTTCTTC.

This clonotype came up many times. This chain connects TRBV29-1 to TRBJ2-1, with 7 positions matching TRBD2. The CDR3 has 15 amino acids. V lost 5 bases and J lost 4; bases outside the gene matches: 11. Germline V gene sequence: CDR1 SQVTM, CDR2 ANQGSEA. This CDR3 reads CSVRQGSGGYNEQFF. As DNA, the CDR3 is TGCAGCGTTCGCCAGGGTTCCGGGGGGTACAATGAGCAGTTCTTC.

This clonotype was recorded many times. V is TRBV4-1 and J is TRBJ2-2; no clear D. V was clipped by 4 bases and J by 5 bases, with 8 bases between them. The CDR3 is 13 residues long. Germline V CDR1 and CDR2: MGHRA, YSYEKL. The CDR3 bases are TGCGCCAGCAGCCTTCTACAGACCGGGGAGCTGTTTTTT. Its protein is CASSLLQTGELFF.

There are many counts of this clonotype. This sequence joins TRBV18 and TRBJ1-1; D might be TRBD1 (5 bases). The CDR3 contains 17 residues. V was shortened by 1 base and J by 1 base, with 16 bases between the two germline ends. Germline CDR1 is KGHSH and CDR2 is LQKENI. CDR3 region: CASSPRGLGGPNTEAFF. In DNA form, the CDR3 reads TGTGCCAGCTCACCACGAGGGCTGGGGGGACCGAACACTGAAGCTTTCTTT.

J is TRBJ1-1 and V is TRBV6-2 or TRBV6-3, with 8 bases identical to TRBD1. The J segment lost 3 bases and the V segment lost 7 bases, leaving 7 bases of the junction unmatched. Looked up from germline, CDR1 is MNHEY and CDR2 is SVGEGT. The CDR3 runs 14 residues. The DNA for the CDR3 is TGTGCCAGCATGGAACAGGGGGTTTACACTGAAGCTTTCTTT. Its protein product is CASMEQGVYTEAFF.

This clonotype was detected ten times or more. The chain carries TRBV5-1 and TRBJ2-1, with D perhaps TRBD1 (6 bases). The CDR3 spans 13 residues. Germline values: CDR1 SGHRS, CDR2 YFSETQ. Trimming shortened V by 4 bases and J by 4 bases, and 9 bases separated the two germline ends. CDR3 region: CASSTDSYNEQFF. CDR3 bases: TGCGCCAGCAGCACGGACAGTTACAATGAGCAGTTCTTC.

This clonotype was counted ten times or more. The chain couples TRBV4-1 to TRBJ1-4; D might be TRBD1 (5 bases). Trimming removed 4 bases at V and 5 bases at J, with 8 bases between. The CDR3 covers 13 residues. Looked up from germline, CDR1 is MGHRA and CDR2 is YSYEKL. CDR3 DNA sequence: TGCGCCAGCAGCCGGGACTCCAATGAAAAACTGTTTTTT. As protein: CASSRDSNEKLFF.

This clonotype has ten or more counts. The rearrangement joins TRBV6-1 to TRBJ1-1; tentatively, D is TRBD1 (5 bases). The CDR3 covers 13 residues. V was cut by 7 bases and J by 4 bases, with 13 bases left in between. Germline V gene data show CDR1 as MNHNS and CDR2 as SASEGT. CDR3: CASTLGGSTEAFF. The CDR3, as DNA: TGTGCCAGCACTTTGGGGGGGTCCACTGAAGCTTTCTTT.

This clonotype has ten or more counts. V gene TRBV6-2 or TRBV6-3 combines with J gene TRBJ2-2; 12 bases fit TRBD2. Trimming took 7 bases from V and 2 from J; bases not matched to a gene: 5. This CDR3 contains 16 residues. Germline-derived CDR1 and CDR2 are MNHEY and SVGEGT. Here the CDR3 reads CASTGLAGINTGELFF. DNA of the CDR3: TGTGCCAGCACTGGACTAGCGGGGATAAACACCGGGGAGCTGTTTTTT.

This clonotype occurred many times. The gene calls are TRBV20-1 and TRBJ2-7; 10 nucleotides align to TRBD2. The CDR3 totals 14 residues. Germline V gene data show CDR1 as DFQATT and CDR2 as SNEGSKA (reference sequence). Germline trimming cut 4 bases from V and 9 bases from J; bases unmatched to any gene: 12. The DNA for the CDR3 is TGCAGTGCTAATCCCCTAGCGGGGGTCCTCCGGCAGTACTTC. It translates to CSANPLAGVLRQYF.

The V and J genes are TRBV12-3 or TRBV12-4 and TRBJ1-4; a possible D gene is TRBD1 (6 bases). This CDR3 region has 14 residues. V was cut by 3 bases and J by 8 bases, with 13 bases left in between. DNA of the CDR3: TGTGCCAGCAGTTTCCTCACAGGGAAGGAAAAACTGTTTTTT. Its protein is CASSFLTGKEKLFF.

A few counts support this clonotype. The V and J genes are TRBV25-1 and TRBJ2-1; 14 nucleotides line up with TRBD2. The CDR3 totals 15 residues. The ends lost 9 bases at V and 10 bases at J; junction bases unmatched: 11. Germline V gene sequence: CDR1 MGHDK, CDR2 SYGVNS. The CDR3 region has the DNA TGTGCCAGTACTGGACCGGGACTAGCGGGGGTAGAGCAGTTCTTC. Protein: CASTGPGLAGVEQFF.

At least ten counts were recorded for this clonotype. The CDR3 DNA reads TGTGCCAGCAGGGGAAAGATAGGTTTGGGCACTGAAGCTTTCTTT. This encodes CASRGKIGLGTEAFF. The chain is built from TRBV7-9 and TRBJ1-1, with D unclear. Germline assignment: CDR1 SEHNR and CDR2 FQNEAQ (reference sequence). Trimming took off 6 bases at V and 4 bases at J, with 18 bases between the two ends. The length of the CDR3 is 15 residues.

This clonotype was observed at least ten times. V gene TRBV6-4 combines with J gene TRBJ2-1; TRBD2 agrees at 13 bases. Germline V gene lookup returns CDR1 MRHNA and CDR2 SNTAGT. The CDR3 totals 14 residues. Trimming at V came to 6 bases and at J to 13 bases, leaving 9 bases not matched to a gene. This CDR3 reads CASSETSGGAPQFF. In DNA, the CDR3 is TGTGCCAGCAGCGAAACTAGCGGGGGGGCCCCCCAGTTCTTC.

The chain carries TRBV30 and TRBJ2-7; tentatively, D is TRBD1 (5 bases). Between the trimmed V and J ends, which lost 5 bases and 5 bases, there was a span of 10 bases. CDR1 is GTSNPN, CDR2 SVGIG, per germline (reference sequence). The CDR3 sequence is 11 residues long. CDR3 DNA sequence: TGTGCCTGGGATGACAGCCACGAGCAGTACTTC. Translating it yields CAWDDSHEQYF. The full variable domain, with the rest looked up from reference TRBV30 and TRBJ2-7, is SQTIHQWPATLVQPVGSPLSLECTVEGTSNPNLYWYRQAAGRGLQLLFYSVGIGQISSEVPQNLSASRPQDRQFILSSKKLLLSDSGFYLCAWDDSHEQYFGPGTRLTVT.

This clonotype was counted at least ten times. The chain joins TRBV5-1 to TRBJ2-7, with D maybe TRBD1 (7 bases). The germline V gene has CDR1 SGHRS and CDR2 YFSETQ. This CDR3 region has 17 residues. Between the trimmed V and J ends, which lost 2 bases and 0 bases, there was a span of 18 bases. CDR3 nucleotide sequence: TGCGCCAGCAGCTTTCGGACAGGTATGGGGGGCTCCTACGAGCAGTACTTC. It is translated as CASSFRTGMGGSYEQYF.

This clonotype has a count of ten or more. The gene calls are TRBV7-2 and TRBJ2-5; tentative D call: TRBD2 (7 bases). This CDR3 comprises 19 residues. V lost 4 bases to trimming and J lost 5 bases, with 29 bases between them. Germline CDR1 and CDR2: SGHTA and FQGNSA. The CDR3 sequence: CASSYPVRGGGPPQETQYF. The CDR3 coding sequence is TGTGCCAGCAGCTACCCGGTGAGGGGCGGGGGCCCCCCCCAGGAGACCCAGTACTTC.

This clonotype was seen repeatedly, ten times or more. This sequence joins TRBV19 and TRBJ1-3; weak D call: TRBD1 (5 bases). From germline, CDR1 is LNHDA and CDR2 SQIVND (reference sequence). Trimming removed 5 bases from V and 4 bases from J, with 12 bases in between. The CDR3 length is 14 residues. The CDR3 DNA reads TGTGCCAGTAGTGTCTCGGGGCCCGGAAACACCATATATTTT. It yields the protein CASSVSGPGNTIYF.

At least ten counts were recorded for this clonotype. This rearrangement joins TRBV12-3 or TRBV12-4 to TRBJ2-6, with 8 positions matching TRBD1. The CDR3 loop spans 16 amino acids. With V trimmed by 5 bases and J by 2 bases, 5 bases remained unmatched. CDR3 nucleotide sequence: TGTGCCAGCAGTCTACAGGGGGTGGCTGGGGCCAACGTCCTGACTTTC. Translating it yields CASSLQGVAGANVLTF.

This clonotype was detected many times. The V and J genes are TRBV5-1 and TRBJ1-4; D remains unclear. CDR3 length equals 14 residues. Germline lookup yields CDR1 SGHRS and CDR2 YFSETQ. Between the trimmed V and J ends, which lost 0 bases and 0 bases, there was a span of 3 bases. CDR3 sequence reads: CASSLEATNEKLFF. CDR3 DNA sequence: TGCGCCAGCAGCTTGGAAGCAACTAATGAAAAACTGTTTTTT.

This clonotype was observed many times. This chain connects TRBV28 to TRBJ2-1; the match to TRBD1 covers 8 bases. Germline V gene lookup returns CDR1 MDHEN and CDR2 SYDVKM. The CDR3 has 15 amino acids. Germline trimming cut 6 bases from V and 7 bases from J; bases unmatched to any gene: 11. CDR3 coding DNA: TGTGCCAGCAGGATGGGACAGGTGCGGGGAAATGAGCAGTTCTTC. Residues: CASRMGQVRGNEQFF.

This clonotype was seen repeatedly, ten times or more. J is TRBJ2-1 and V is TRBV7-2; no clear D. V gave up 0 bases and J gave up 7 bases, with 19 bases separating them. The CDR3 sequence is 17 residues long. Germline CDR1 is SGHTA and CDR2 is FQGNSA. CDR3: CASSLALSANGLNEQFF. In DNA form, the CDR3 reads TGTGCCAGCAGCTTAGCGCTTTCGGCTAATGGGTTGAATGAGCAGTTCTTC.

This clonotype was recorded at least ten times. This chain uses TRBV12-3 or TRBV12-4 with TRBJ1-2; TRBD1 is a possible D gene (6 bases). There are 14 residues in the CDR3. V was cut by 1 base and J by 2 bases, with 8 bases left in between. CDR3 sequence: CASSLGQVNYGYTF. The CDR3 DNA follows: TGTGCCAGCAGTTTAGGACAGGTGAACTATGGCTACACCTTC.